The source of this T cell receptor beta chain is a study of T-cell reconstitution after alpha-beta-depleted transplantation in children. This clonotype was seen ten or more times. This sample's TCRbeta library carried unique molecular identifier barcodes. TCRdb reprocessed the PCR reads with MiXCR, giving one entry per CDR3 protein. The sample includes more than 150,000 distinct CDR3 sequences, less than 15% of them seen just once. The V and J ends lost 6 bases and 8 bases respectively, with 16 bases between them. CDR3 length equals 13 residues. The germline V gene has CDR1 MNHEY and CDR2 SVGAGI. The source is a human donor who donated a stem cell graft to a child with acute lymphoblastic leukemia. The rearrangement joins TRBV6-5 to TRBJ1-2, with D tentatively TRBD1 (6 bases). This specimen consisted of PBMCs from the stem cell graft donor, obtained from the stem cell graft. DNA of the CDR3: TGTGCCAGCAGCCAACTCGGGACATTAGGCTACACCTTC. Its translation: CASSQLGTLGYTF.